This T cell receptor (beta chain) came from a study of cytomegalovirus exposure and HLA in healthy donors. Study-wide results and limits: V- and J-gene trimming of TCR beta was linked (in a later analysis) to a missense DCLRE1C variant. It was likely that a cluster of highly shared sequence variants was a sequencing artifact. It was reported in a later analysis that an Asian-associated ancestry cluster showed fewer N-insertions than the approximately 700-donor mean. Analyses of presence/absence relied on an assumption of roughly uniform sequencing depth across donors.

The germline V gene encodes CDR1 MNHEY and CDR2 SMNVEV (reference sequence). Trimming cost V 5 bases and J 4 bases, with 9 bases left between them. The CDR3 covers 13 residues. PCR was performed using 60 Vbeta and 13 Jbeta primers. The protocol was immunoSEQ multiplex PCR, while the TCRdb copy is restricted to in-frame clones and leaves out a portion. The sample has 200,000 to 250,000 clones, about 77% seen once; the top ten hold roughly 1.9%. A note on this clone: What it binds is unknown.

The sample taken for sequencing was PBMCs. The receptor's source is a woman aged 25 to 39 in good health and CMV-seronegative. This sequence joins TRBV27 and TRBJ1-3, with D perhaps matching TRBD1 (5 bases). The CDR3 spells CASSDRLGNTIYF. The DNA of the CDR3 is TGTGCCAGCAGTGACAGACTCGGAAACACCATATATTTT.